This passage covers 22 T cell receptor beta chains from one sample sequenced in a study of T cells in Graves' hyperthyroidism and ophthalmopathy. Amplified TCR beta CDR3 regions derived from RNA transcripts. Carried out on the TCR CDR3, a first-round RT-PCR used the HTBI primer set. TCRdb re-derived calls from the multiplex PCR reads in MiXCR, one entry per CDR3 protein. The sample records approximately 330,000 distinct CDR3 sequences, 15% to 20% being singletons. The sample was blood. These receptors were obtained from a woman aged 50 to 60 with Graves' hyperthyroidism.

This clonotype was seen a handful of times. The gene calls are TRBV11-2 and TRBJ1-1, with 11 bases aligning to TRBD1. Trimming at V came to 6 bases and at J to 5 bases, leaving 23 bases not matched to a gene. The CDR3 spans 20 residues. Germline V gene sequence: CDR1 SGHAT, CDR2 FQNNGV. The chain's CDR3 is CASSEYPIPSGTGGGTEAFF. CDR3 DNA: TGTGCCAGCAGTGAATATCCCATCCCTTCCGGGACAGGGGGAGGAACTGAAGCTTTCTTT.

This clonotype was counted ten times or more. The chain combines TRBV5-1 with TRBJ1-1; no reliable D call. The CDR3 sequence is 13 residues long. Per germline, CDR1 SGHRS and CDR2 YFSETQ. The V end lost 0 bases, the J end lost 3 bases, and 6 bases lay between the germline ends. CDR3 nucleotides: TGCGCCAGCAGCTTGGACGGGCACACTGAAGCTTTCTTT. Encoded protein: CASSLDGHTEAFF.

The chain employs TRBV5-1 and TRBJ1-4; unclear D gene. V lost 5 bases, J lost 0 bases, and 11 bases lay in between. CDR1 and CDR2 from the germline V gene are SGHRS and YFSETQ. This CDR3 has 15 residues. CDR3 region: CASRESPATNEKLFF. For the CDR3, the DNA is TGCGCCAGCAGGGAATCGCCTGCAACTAATGAAAAACTGTTTTTT.

For this clonotype: It is likely a read error, because the conserved phenylalanine at the end of the CDR3 is missing. The V gene is TRBV5-1, the J gene TRBJ2-5; 7 bases map to TRBD1. From germline, CDR1 is SGHRS and CDR2 YFSETQ. Losses at the gene ends were 4 bases for V and 4 bases for J; bases not matched to a gene: 4. The CDR3 runs to 13 residues. The CDR3: CASSHRGVETQYV. The CDR3 nucleotides are TGCGCCAGCAGCCACAGGGGTGTAGAGACCCAGTACGTC.

The sample holds a few counts of this clonotype. The chain uses TRBV19 and TRBJ1-1; no clear D gene. The germline V gene encodes CDR1 LNHDA and CDR2 SQIVND (reference sequence). With 4 bases removed from V and 1 base from J, the gap between germline ends came to 10 bases. The CDR3 length is 14 residues. In DNA form, the CDR3 reads TGTGCCAGTAGTAACCGGGAGGCGAACACTGAAGCTTTCTTT. It translates to CASSNREANTEAFF.

This clonotype was counted ten times or more. This rearrangement joins TRBV15 to TRBJ2-1, with no clear D. Trimming took off 0 bases at V and 2 bases at J, with 5 bases between the two ends. In germline, CDR1 is LNHNV, CDR2 YYDKDF (reference sequence). This CDR3 spans 14 amino acids. For the CDR3, the DNA is TGTGCCACCAGCAGAGACAGAACCTACAATGAGCAGTTCTTC. Protein product: CATSRDRTYNEQFF. The full variable domain, with the rest looked up from reference TRBV15 and TRBJ2-1, is DAMVIQNPRYQVTQFGKPVTLSCSQTLNHNVMYWYQQKSSQAPKLLFHYYDKDFNNEADTPDNFQSRRPNTSFCFLDIRSPGLGDTAMYLCATSRDRTYNEQFFGPGTRLTVL.

This clonotype showed up just a few times. V usage is TRBV28 and J usage is TRBJ1-5; 10 bases align to TRBD1. The CDR3 consists of 16 residues. The V and J ends lost 3 bases and 4 bases, in that order; junction bases with no gene match: 6. CDR1 is MDHEN, CDR2 SYDVKM, per germline. CDR3 protein: CASSFRTGGWNQPQHF. The CDR3 coding sequence is TGTGCCAGCAGTTTCCGGACAGGGGGGTGGAATCAGCCCCAGCATTTT.

This clonotype was found a few times. This chain joins TRBV9 and TRBJ2-2; D is undetermined. The CDR3 has 15 residues. Germline V gene sequence: CDR1 SGDLS, CDR2 YYNGEE. Trimming stripped 3 bases from V and 9 bases from J, with 18 bases between. The CDR3 sequence is CASSGGPFPSRELFF. The CDR3 nucleotides read TGTGCCAGCAGCGGAGGACCCTTTCCCAGTCGGGAGCTGTTTTTT.

This clonotype was seen repeatedly, ten times or more. The CDR3 is CASSRTGGFWTEAFF. The DNA for the CDR3 is TGTGCCAGCAGTCGGACAGGGGGCTTTTGGACTGAAGCTTTCTTT. The gene calls are TRBV27 and TRBJ1-1; 11 bases are a match to TRBD1. V shed 5 bases, J shed 5 bases, and the junction held 7 bases outside the gene matches. This CDR3 has 15 residues. Germline CDR1 reads MNHEY; CDR2 reads SMNVEV (reference sequence).

The gene calls are TRBV4-1 and TRBJ2-5; TRBD2 matches at 12 bases. The germline V gene encodes CDR1 MGHRA and CDR2 YSYEKL. The CDR3 spans 15 residues. V trimming: 3 bases; J trimming: 2 bases; junction bases outside the gene matches: 1. For the CDR3, the DNA is TGCGCCAGCAGCCAGGGACTAGCGGGTCAAGAGACCCAGTACTTC. It yields the protein CASSQGLAGQETQYF.

There are many counts of this clonotype. The chain employs TRBV20-1 and TRBJ2-1, with D possibly TRBD1 on 6 matching bases. V was cut by 4 bases and J by 1 base, with 11 bases left in between. CDR1 is DFQATT and CDR2 is SNEGSKA in the germline V gene (reference sequence). This CDR3 has 14 amino acids. This chain's CDR3 is CSANPTGSYNEQFF. CDR3 DNA sequence: TGCAGTGCTAACCCAACAGGGTCCTACAATGAGCAGTTCTTC.

The rearrangement uses TRBV19 and TRBJ2-1; 7 nucleotides align to TRBD2. CDR1 LNHDA and CDR2 SQIVND come from the germline V gene (reference sequence). V lost 9 bases and J lost 1; bases outside the gene matches: 9. The CDR3 runs 15 residues. The CDR3 DNA follows: TGTGCCAGCAGTCAAGAAGCGGGATCCTACAATGAGCAGTTCTTC. This gives the protein CASSQEAGSYNEQFF.

Ten or more counts support this clonotype. The chain is built from TRBV5-1 and TRBJ2-7; tentatively, D is TRBD2 (5 bases). The CDR3 is 16 residues long. Germline V CDR1 and CDR2: SGHRS, YFSETQ. The germline V and J ends were trimmed by 2 bases and 2 bases, with 17 bases remaining between them. CDR3 amino acids: CASSFVGPTGTYEQYF. CDR3 bases: TGCGCCAGCAGCTTCGTTGGCCCCACGGGGACCTACGAGCAGTACTTC.

This clonotype was seen a handful of times. V usage is TRBV12-3 or TRBV12-4 and J usage is TRBJ2-1, with D perhaps TRBD1 (6 bases). V lost 7 bases to trimming and J lost 5 bases, with 12 bases between them. The CDR3 covers 13 residues. CDR3 sequence: CASKGDVHNEQFF. The CDR3 DNA sequence: TGTGCCAGCAAGGGGGACGTACACAATGAGCAGTTCTTC.

On this clonotype itself: A clone one base away is much larger, so this may be a read error. The chain has TRBV10-3 and TRBJ2-5, with 8 nucleotides matching TRBD1. The V gene end was trimmed by 0 bases and the J gene end by 7 bases; junction bases not matched to a gene: 10. This CDR3 comprises 16 residues. The germline CDR1 and CDR2 sequences are ENHRY and SYGVKD. This CDR3 is CAISESRSTGGGTQYF. In DNA form, the CDR3 reads TGTGCCATCAGTGAGTCGAGGAGCACAGGGGGTGGGACCCAGTACTTC.

This clonotype was seen many times. This chain uses TRBV11-2 with TRBJ2-1; no clear D gene. V lost 5 bases and J 0 bases, leaving 11 bases between the germline ends. The CDR3 consists of 15 residues. Germline CDR1 is SGHAT and CDR2 is FQNNGV. CDR3 region: CASSPDGSSYNEQFF. In nucleotides, the CDR3 is TGTGCCAGCAGCCCGGACGGAAGCTCCTACAATGAGCAGTTCTTC.

V usage is TRBV4-2 and J usage is TRBJ2-1; a weak D match, TRBD2 (5 bases). CDR3 length: 16 residues. From germline, CDR1 is LGHNA and CDR2 YNFKEQ. Trimming took off 0 bases at V and 3 bases at J, with 12 bases between the two ends. The CDR3 DNA follows: TGTGCCAGCAGCCAAGATGGTAGCGCCTTCTACAATGAGCAGTTCTTC. Protein product: CASSQDGSAFYNEQFF.

This clonotype was counted ten times or more. V and J are TRBV20-1 and TRBJ2-3, with TRBD2 as a possible D gene (6 bases). V shed 6 bases and J shed 3 bases, with 25 bases lying between them. The CDR3 spans 17 residues. CDR1 is DFQATT and CDR2 is SNEGSKA in the germline V gene (reference sequence). CDR3 DNA: TGCAGTGCGAGTGACCCGACGACTAGTCTGGGAACAGATACGCAGTATTTT. Its protein product is CSASDPTTSLGTDTQYF.

V gene TRBV9 combines with J gene TRBJ2-4, with D possibly matching TRBD1 (6 bases). CDR3 length: 14 amino acids. Germline CDR1 and CDR2: SGDLS and YYNGEE. Trimming removed 0 bases at V and 4 bases at J, with 8 bases between. The CDR3 nucleotides are TGTGCCAGCAGCGTAGAGGACAGAAAAAACATTCAGTACTTC. Translating it yields CASSVEDRKNIQYF.

Ten or more counts support this clonotype. The chain has TRBV20-1 and TRBJ2-7; D may be TRBD2 (6 bases). The V gene's germline CDR1 is DFQATT and CDR2 SNEGSKA (reference sequence). Trimming left V 6 bases short and J 0 bases short, with 15 bases between. This CDR3 region has 14 residues. The CDR3 here is CSARGGDPSYEQYF. The CDR3 DNA reads TGCAGTGCCCGAGGAGGGGACCCCTCCTACGAGCAGTACTTC.

The chain combines TRBV6-6 with TRBJ2-4; maybe TRBD1 (6 bases). This CDR3 spans 15 amino acids. CDR1 is MNHNY, CDR2 SVGAGI, per germline (reference sequence). V was cut by 0 bases and J by 5 bases, with 11 bases left in between. The CDR3 DNA sequence: TGTGCCAGCAGTTACTCTCCAGGGGAAGAAAACATTCAGTACTTC. Translating it yields CASSYSPGEENIQYF.

This clonotype was detected many times. The chain has TRBV6-1 and TRBJ2-7; D unresolved. Trimming shortened V by 5 bases and J by 3 bases, and 8 bases separated the two germline ends. The CDR3 is 12 residues long. Germline CDR1 is MNHNS and CDR2 is SASEGT. CDR3 sequence (DNA): TGTGCCAGCAGTACCCCCAGCTACGAGCAGTACTTC. This translates into CASSTPSYEQYF.